This entry lists 23 T cell receptor beta chains sequenced from one sample in a study of T cell repertoires in ileal Crohn's disease. Clones were read by immunoSEQ multiplex PCR, and TCRdb kept only the in-frame ones, dropping some. The sample includes under 7,500 clones, nearly 97% of them seen just once. Input material: ileal tissue. These receptors came from an adult with Crohn's disease.

The chain uses TRBV19 and TRBJ2-1, with a tentative D call TRBD2 (6 bases). CDR3 length: 14 amino acids. Germline CDR1 LNHDA, CDR2 SQIVND (reference sequence). Trimming pared 5 bases from V and 4 bases from J, leaving 12 bases between. The CDR3 DNA reads TGTGCCAGTAGTTTCTTAGCGGTGTACAATGAGCAGTTCTTC. Amino acids: CASSFLAVYNEQFF.

This chain uses TRBV6-1 with TRBJ2-7, with D possibly matching TRBD1 (5 bases). V lost 8 bases and J 1 base, leaving 18 bases between the germline ends. The CDR3 has 15 residues. From germline, CDR1 is MNHNS and CDR2 SASEGT. The CDR3 spells CASQPDRLGSYEQYF. The CDR3 DNA is TGTGCCAGCCAACCCGACAGATTGGGTTCCTACGAGCAGTACTTC.

The chain recombines TRBV25-1 with TRBJ2-7; D is possibly TRBD1 (6 bases). The V end lost 10 bases, the J end lost 5 bases, and 30 bases lay between the germline ends. Germline values: CDR1 MGHDK, CDR2 SYGVNS. CDR3 length: 17 amino acids. CDR3 loop: CATTLGKQGVGKNEQYF. The CDR3 DNA follows: TGTGCCACCACCCTTGGGAAACAGGGTGTAGGTAAAAACGAGCAGTACTTC.

The count of this clone is one. The chain is built from TRBV11-2 and TRBJ1-1; D perhaps matches TRBD1 (6 bases). Germline V gives CDR1 SGHAT, CDR2 FQNNGV. Trimming took off 2 bases at V and 8 bases at J, with 9 bases between the two ends. This CDR3 contains 12 residues. CDR3 sequence reads: CASSLWGGEAFF. CDR3 coding DNA: TGTGCCAGCAGCTTATGGGGGGGCGAAGCTTTCTTT.

The chain recombines TRBV7-9 with TRBJ1-2; D is perhaps TRBD1 (5 bases). Trimming cost V 1 base and J 8 bases, with 11 bases left between them. Germline CDR1 SEHNR, CDR2 FQNEAQ (reference sequence). The CDR3 consists of 13 residues. This chain's CDR3 is CASSLGDSGGYTF. DNA of the CDR3: TGTGCCAGCAGCTTAGGGGACTCCGGCGGCTACACCTTC.

The V call is TRBV6-5, the J call TRBJ1-5; TRBD1 agrees at 9 bases. Germline trimming cut 0 bases from V and 4 bases from J; bases unmatched to any gene: 1. This CDR3 has 15 residues. Germline CDR1 and CDR2: MNHEY and SVGAGI. The CDR3 sequence: CASSYSGTGNQPQHF. In nucleotides, the CDR3 is TGTGCCAGCAGTTACTCCGGGACAGGGAATCAGCCCCAGCATTTT.

This sequence joins TRBV5-1 and TRBJ2-5; TRBD2 is a possible D gene (6 bases). CDR1 is SGHRS, CDR2 YFSETQ, per germline. This CDR3 comprises 14 residues. V was cut by 3 bases and J by 3 bases, with 12 bases left in between. The CDR3 is CASSSGLAKETQYF. In nucleotides, the CDR3 is TGCGCCAGCAGCTCGGGGCTAGCGAAAGAGACCCAGTACTTC.

In its sample, this clone was seen once. The chain uses TRBV5-6 and TRBJ2-7; 8 bases match TRBD2. In germline, CDR1 is SGHDT, CDR2 YYEEEE. This CDR3 has 16 residues. Germline trimming cut 0 bases from V and 3 bases from J; bases unmatched to any gene: 8. CDR3 coding DNA: TGTGCCAGCAGCTTGGCGGGGGGGGCCCTGGGCTACGAGCAGTACTTC. Residues: CASSLAGGALGYEQYF. Variable domain in full (rest from reference TRBV5-6 and TRBJ2-7): DAGVTQSPTHLIKTRGQQVTLRCSPKSGHDTVSWYQQALGQGPQFIFQYYEEEERQRGNFPDRFSGHQFPNYSSELNVNALLLGDSALYLCASSLAGGALGYEQYFGPGTRLTVT.

The J gene is TRBJ1-1, the V gene TRBV7-2; TRBD1 is a possible D gene (5 bases). The CDR3 is 15 amino acids. V dropped 5 bases and J dropped 4 bases, with 17 bases sitting between them. Looked up from germline, CDR1 is SGHTA and CDR2 is FQGNSA. The CDR3 sequence: CASSPQVGGGTEAFF. The CDR3 DNA reads TGTGCCAGCAGCCCTCAGGTTGGGGGGGGCACTGAAGCTTTCTTT.

The rearrangement links TRBV11-2 to TRBJ2-3; 12 bases are a match to TRBD2. The CDR3 loop spans 17 amino acids. The J segment lost 1 base and the V segment lost 1 base, leaving 3 bases of the junction unmatched. Germline V gives CDR1 SGHAT, CDR2 FQNNGV. The CDR3 reads CASSLASGGGRTDTQYF. The CDR3 DNA reads TGTGCCAGCAGCTTAGCTAGCGGGGGGGGACGCACAGATACGCAGTATTTT.

This sequence joins TRBV5-1 and TRBJ2-7; 14 bases align to TRBD2. This CDR3 is 15 amino acids long. Germline CDR1 SGHRS, CDR2 YFSETQ. The ends lost 4 bases at V and 4 bases at J; junction bases unmatched: 4. The CDR3 sequence is CASSPGLAGGYEQYV. The CDR3 region has the DNA TGCGCCAGCAGCCCCGGACTAGCGGGGGGTTACGAGCAGTACGTC.

J is TRBJ1-4 and V is TRBV20-1, with unresolved D. Germline V lookup: CDR1 DFQATT, CDR2 SNEGSKA (reference sequence). The V gene lost 6 bases and the J gene lost 8 bases, with 7 bases spanning the gap. The CDR3 runs to 10 residues. The CDR3 DNA is TGCAGTGCGTACGGGGAAAAACTGTTTTTT. Translated: CSAYGEKLFF.

The chain carries TRBV6-6 and TRBJ2-1; TRBD1 matches 8 bases. This CDR3 has 16 residues. Unmatched junction bases numbered 6, after V lost 2 bases and J lost 3 bases. Germline V gene lookup returns CDR1 MNHNY and CDR2 SVGAGI (reference sequence). CDR3 in amino acids: CASSYGGQGGYNEQFF. The CDR3 DNA sequence: TGTGCCAGCAGTTACGGCGGACAGGGAGGCTACAATGAGCAGTTCTTC.

The chain links TRBV19 to TRBJ1-5; D perhaps matches TRBD1 (5 bases). This CDR3 is built from 15 residues. Trimming stripped 5 bases from V and 0 bases from J, with 11 bases between. CDR1 is LNHDA and CDR2 is SQIVND in the germline V gene (reference sequence). The CDR3 loop reads CASSLEGISNQPQHF. CDR3 sequence (DNA): TGTGCCAGTAGTTTGGAGGGGATTAGCAATCAGCCCCAGCATTTT. The full variable domain, with the rest looked up from reference TRBV19 and TRBJ1-5, is DGGITQSPKYLFRKEGQNVTLSCEQNLNHDAMYWYRQDPGQGLRLIYYSQIVNDFQKGDIAEGYSVSREKKESFPLTVTSAQKNPTAFYLCASSLEGISNQPQHFGDGTRLSIL.

The V and J genes are TRBV5-1 and TRBJ2-5; 8 positions match TRBD2. V lost 5 bases to trimming and J lost 0 bases; unmatched junction nucleotides: 12. The CDR3 is made up of 17 amino acids. Germline CDR1 and CDR2: SGHRS and YFSETQ. CDR3 nucleotides: TGCGCCAGCAGTCCTCGTGGGACTAGGGGGTACCAAGAGACCCAGTACTTC. Protein sequence: CASSPRGTRGYQETQYF.

The chain links TRBV5-6 to TRBJ2-5; 9 bases map to TRBD1. J gave up 5 bases and V 5 bases, and 7 bases lay outside the gene matches. Germline values: CDR1 SGHDT, CDR2 YYEEEE. The length of the CDR3 is 14 residues. CDR3 nucleotides: TGTGCCAGCAGTTGGGACAGGGTAGGGGAGACCCAGTACTTC. This encodes CASSWDRVGETQYF.

The rearrangement uses TRBV5-6 and TRBJ1-2; a possible D gene is TRBD1 (5 bases). Germline loops: CDR1 SGHDT, CDR2 YYEEEE. The CDR3 has 14 amino acids. The V end was cut by 5 bases, the J end by 4 bases, with 15 bases between. DNA of the CDR3: TGTGCCAGCAGGCCCCTAGGGGACTCCTATGGCTACACCTTC. It yields the protein CASRPLGDSYGYTF. Filled out from reference TRBV5-6 and TRBJ1-2, the complete variable domain reads DAGVTQSPTHLIKTRGQQVTLRCSPKSGHDTVSWYQQALGQGPQFIFQYYEEEERQRGNFPDRFSGHQFPNYSSELNVNALLLGDSALYLCASRPLGDSYGYTFGSGTRLTVV.

J is TRBJ2-5 and V is TRBV4-3; the match to TRBD2 covers 8 bases. Germline V lookup: CDR1 LGHNA, CDR2 YSLEER. V shed 0 bases, J shed 9 bases, and the junction held 6 bases outside the gene matches. The CDR3 extends over 14 amino acids. The DNA for the CDR3 is TGCGCCAGCAGCCAAGATTTGCGGGGGGCGGCCCAGTACTTC. Protein product: CASSQDLRGAAQYF.

The chain couples TRBV30 to TRBJ1-2, with TRBD1 as a possible D gene (5 bases). V lost 1 base, J lost 1 base, and 31 bases lay in between. The CDR3 covers 21 residues. Per germline, CDR1 GTSNPN and CDR2 SVGIG (reference sequence). The CDR3 region is CAWSGTVRATEASSLNYGYTF. CDR3 nucleotide sequence: TGTGCCTGGAGTGGGACGGTCAGGGCTACAGAAGCTTCTTCCCTTAACTATGGCTACACCTTC.

This sequence joins TRBV5-4 and TRBJ2-5; 10 positions match TRBD2. The germline V gene encodes CDR1 SGHNT and CDR2 YYREEE (reference sequence). The V gene end was trimmed by 3 bases and the J gene end by 4 bases; junction bases not matched to a gene: 6. The CDR3 consists of 15 residues. CDR3 region: CASSSGTSEAETQYF. For the CDR3, the DNA is TGTGCCAGCAGCTCCGGGACTAGCGAAGCAGAGACCCAGTACTTC.

This chain connects TRBV19 to TRBJ2-2, with D unclear. This CDR3 has 13 residues. CDR1 is LNHDA, CDR2 SQIVND, per germline (reference sequence). V dropped 7 bases and J dropped 6 bases, with 12 bases sitting between them. CDR3: CASMSFPAGELFF. CDR3 nucleotides: TGTGCCAGTATGTCCTTCCCGGCCGGGGAGCTGTTTTTT.

This clone was found once. The V gene is TRBV7-9, the J gene TRBJ2-1, with a weak D call TRBD1 (6 bases). The V end lost 3 bases, the J end lost 1 base, and 10 bases lay between the germline ends. Germline V gene lookup returns CDR1 SEHNR and CDR2 FQNEAQ (reference sequence). CDR3 size: 15 residues. CDR3 in amino acids: CASSFLTGSYNEQFF. CDR3 DNA: TGTGCCAGCAGCTTCCTCACAGGGTCCTACAATGAGCAGTTCTTC.

The chain couples TRBV5-1 to TRBJ1-2; 7 nucleotides align to TRBD1. Germline CDR1 SGHRS, CDR2 YFSETQ. The CDR3 runs to 17 residues. V shed 2 bases, J shed 0 bases, and the junction held 10 bases outside the gene matches. CDR3 nucleotide sequence: TGCGCCAGCAGCTTTACCCGGGACAGCCGTACTAACTATGGCTACACCTTC. This translates into CASSFTRDSRTNYGYTF. Full variable domain (remainder filled in from reference TRBV5-1 and TRBJ1-2): KAGVTQTPRYLIKTRGQQVTLSCSPISGHRSVSWYQQTPGQGLQFLFEYFSETQRNKGNFPGRFSGRQFSNSRSEMNVSTLELGDSALYLCASSFTRDSRTNYGYTFGSGTRLTVV.